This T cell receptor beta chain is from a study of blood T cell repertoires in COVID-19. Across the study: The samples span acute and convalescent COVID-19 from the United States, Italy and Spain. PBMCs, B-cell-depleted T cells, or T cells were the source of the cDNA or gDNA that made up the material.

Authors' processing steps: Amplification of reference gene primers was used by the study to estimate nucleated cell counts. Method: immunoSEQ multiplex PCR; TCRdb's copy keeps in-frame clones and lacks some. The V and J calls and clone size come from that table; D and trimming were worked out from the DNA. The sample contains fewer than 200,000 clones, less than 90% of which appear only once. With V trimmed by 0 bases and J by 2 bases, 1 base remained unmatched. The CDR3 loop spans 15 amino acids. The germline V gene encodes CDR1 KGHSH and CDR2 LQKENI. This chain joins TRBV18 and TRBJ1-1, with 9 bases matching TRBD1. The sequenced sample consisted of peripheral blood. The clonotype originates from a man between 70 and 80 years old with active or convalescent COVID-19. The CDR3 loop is CASSPPDRGNTEAFF. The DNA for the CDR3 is TGTGCCAGCTCACCACCGGACAGGGGTAACACTGAAGCTTTCTTT.